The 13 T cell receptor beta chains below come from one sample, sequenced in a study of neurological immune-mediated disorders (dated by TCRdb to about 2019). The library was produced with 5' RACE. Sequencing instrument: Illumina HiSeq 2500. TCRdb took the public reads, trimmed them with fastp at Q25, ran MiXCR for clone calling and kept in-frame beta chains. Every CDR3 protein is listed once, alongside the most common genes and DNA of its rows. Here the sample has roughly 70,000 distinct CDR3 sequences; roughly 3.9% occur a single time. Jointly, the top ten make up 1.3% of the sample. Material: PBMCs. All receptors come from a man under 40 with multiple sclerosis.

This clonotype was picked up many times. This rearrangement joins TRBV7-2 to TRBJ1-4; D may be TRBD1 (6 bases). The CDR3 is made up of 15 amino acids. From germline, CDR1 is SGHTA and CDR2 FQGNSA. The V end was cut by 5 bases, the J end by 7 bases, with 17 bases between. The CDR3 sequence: CASSAYGTRSEKLFF. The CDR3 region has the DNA TGTGCCAGCAGCGCCTACGGGACACGTTCTGAAAAACTGTTTTTT.

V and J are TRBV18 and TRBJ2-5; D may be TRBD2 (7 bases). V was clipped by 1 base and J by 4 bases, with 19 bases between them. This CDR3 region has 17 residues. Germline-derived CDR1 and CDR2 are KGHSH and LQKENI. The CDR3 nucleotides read TGTGCCAGCTCACCACGATCGGGGGGCACGGCGGGAGAGACCCAGTACTTC. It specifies CASSPRSGGTAGETQYF.

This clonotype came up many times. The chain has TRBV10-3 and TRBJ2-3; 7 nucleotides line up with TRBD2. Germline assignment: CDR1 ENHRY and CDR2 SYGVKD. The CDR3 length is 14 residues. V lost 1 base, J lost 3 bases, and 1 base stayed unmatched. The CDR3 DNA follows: TGTGCCATCAGTGAGTACGGGGGGACAGATACGCAGTATTTT. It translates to CAISEYGGTDTQYF.

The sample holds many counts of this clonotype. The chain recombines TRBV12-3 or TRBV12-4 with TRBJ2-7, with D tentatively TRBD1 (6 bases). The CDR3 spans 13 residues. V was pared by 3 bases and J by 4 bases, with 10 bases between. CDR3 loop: CASSFQGKYEQYF. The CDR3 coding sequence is TGTGCCAGCAGTTTCCAGGGGAAGTACGAGCAGTACTTC.

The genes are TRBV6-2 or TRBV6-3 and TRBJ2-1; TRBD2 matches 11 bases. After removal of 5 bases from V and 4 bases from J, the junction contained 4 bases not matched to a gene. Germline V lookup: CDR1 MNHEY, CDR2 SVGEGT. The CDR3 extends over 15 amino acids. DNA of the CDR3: TGTGCCAGCAGTATACTAGCGGGGGTGTACAATGAGCAGTTCTTC. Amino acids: CASSILAGVYNEQFF.

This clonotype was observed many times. The CDR3 is CASSPWTESSYNEQFF. In DNA, the CDR3 is TGTGCCAGCAGCCCCTGGACGGAGAGCTCCTACAATGAGCAGTTCTTC. This sequence joins TRBV7-6 and TRBJ2-1; D gene uncertain. Looked up from germline, CDR1 is SGHVS and CDR2 is FNYEAQ. This CDR3 contains 16 residues. V lost 5 bases to trimming and J lost 0 bases, with 14 bases between them.

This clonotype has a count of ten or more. The CDR3 protein is CSAPLTGHYEQYF. CDR3 DNA sequence: TGCAGTGCCCCACTGACAGGGCACTACGAGCAGTACTTC. This chain connects TRBV20-1 to TRBJ2-7, with 7 positions matching TRBD1. The CDR3 extends over 13 amino acids. The ends lost 6 bases at V and 3 bases at J; junction bases unmatched: 8. Germline-derived CDR1 and CDR2 are DFQATT and SNEGSKA (reference sequence).

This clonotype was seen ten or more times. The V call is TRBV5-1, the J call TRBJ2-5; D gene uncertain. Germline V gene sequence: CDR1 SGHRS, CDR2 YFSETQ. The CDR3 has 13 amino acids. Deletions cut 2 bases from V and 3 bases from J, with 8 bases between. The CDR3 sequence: CASSFLRKETQYF. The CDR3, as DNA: TGCGCCAGCAGCTTCCTCCGCAAAGAGACCCAGTACTTC.

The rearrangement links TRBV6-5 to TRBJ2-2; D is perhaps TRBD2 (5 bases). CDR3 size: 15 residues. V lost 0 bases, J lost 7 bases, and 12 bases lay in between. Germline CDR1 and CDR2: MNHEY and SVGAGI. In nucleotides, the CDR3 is TGTGCCAGCAGTTACTCGGGGATAGCGATCGGGGAGCTGTTTTTT. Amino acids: CASSYSGIAIGELFF.

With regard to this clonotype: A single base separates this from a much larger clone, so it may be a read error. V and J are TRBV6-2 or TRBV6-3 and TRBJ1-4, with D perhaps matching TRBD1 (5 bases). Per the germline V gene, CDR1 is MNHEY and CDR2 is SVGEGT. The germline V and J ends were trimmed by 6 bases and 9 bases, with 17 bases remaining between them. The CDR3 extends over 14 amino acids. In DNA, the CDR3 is TGTGCCAGCAGGCGGGCCGGGGGAAATAAAAAACTGTTTTTT. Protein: CASRRAGGNKKLFF.

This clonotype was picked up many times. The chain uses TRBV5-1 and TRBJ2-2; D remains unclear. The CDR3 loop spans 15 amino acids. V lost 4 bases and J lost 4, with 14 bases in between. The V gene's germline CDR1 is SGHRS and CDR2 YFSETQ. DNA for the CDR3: TGCGCCAGCAGCCCACGATCGGCCCCCACCGGGGAGCTGTTTTTT. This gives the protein CASSPRSAPTGELFF.

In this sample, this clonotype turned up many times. This CDR3 reads CASSLGVTSGNTIYF. CDR3 coding DNA: TGTGCCAGCAGCTTAGGGGTGACCTCTGGAAACACCATATATTTT. The chain recombines TRBV7-2 with TRBJ1-3; the D is unclear. This CDR3 has 15 residues. The V and J ends lost 1 base and 0 bases respectively, with 7 bases between them. Germline values: CDR1 SGHTA, CDR2 FQGNSA.

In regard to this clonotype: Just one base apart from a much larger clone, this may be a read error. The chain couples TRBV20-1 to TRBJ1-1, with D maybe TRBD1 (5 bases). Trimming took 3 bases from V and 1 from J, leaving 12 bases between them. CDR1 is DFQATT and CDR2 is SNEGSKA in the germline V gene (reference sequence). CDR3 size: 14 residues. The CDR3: CSASRGKKNTEAFF. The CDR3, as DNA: TGCAGTGCTAGTCGGGGGAAGAAGAACACTGAAGCTTTCTTT.